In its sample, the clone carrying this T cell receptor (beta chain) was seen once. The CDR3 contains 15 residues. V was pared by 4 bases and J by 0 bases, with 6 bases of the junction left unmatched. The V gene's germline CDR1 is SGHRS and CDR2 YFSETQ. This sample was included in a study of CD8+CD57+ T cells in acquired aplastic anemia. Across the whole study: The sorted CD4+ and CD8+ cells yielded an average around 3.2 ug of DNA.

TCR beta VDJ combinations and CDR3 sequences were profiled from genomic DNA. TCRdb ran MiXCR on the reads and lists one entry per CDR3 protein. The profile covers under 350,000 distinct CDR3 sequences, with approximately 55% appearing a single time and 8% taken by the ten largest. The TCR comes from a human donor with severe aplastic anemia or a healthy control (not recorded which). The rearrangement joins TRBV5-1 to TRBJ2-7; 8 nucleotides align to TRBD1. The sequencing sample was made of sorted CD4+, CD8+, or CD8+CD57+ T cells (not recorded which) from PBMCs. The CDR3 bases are TGCGCCAGCAGCCTGGGACAGGCTAGCTCCTACGAGCAGTACTTC. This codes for CASSLGQASSYEQYF.